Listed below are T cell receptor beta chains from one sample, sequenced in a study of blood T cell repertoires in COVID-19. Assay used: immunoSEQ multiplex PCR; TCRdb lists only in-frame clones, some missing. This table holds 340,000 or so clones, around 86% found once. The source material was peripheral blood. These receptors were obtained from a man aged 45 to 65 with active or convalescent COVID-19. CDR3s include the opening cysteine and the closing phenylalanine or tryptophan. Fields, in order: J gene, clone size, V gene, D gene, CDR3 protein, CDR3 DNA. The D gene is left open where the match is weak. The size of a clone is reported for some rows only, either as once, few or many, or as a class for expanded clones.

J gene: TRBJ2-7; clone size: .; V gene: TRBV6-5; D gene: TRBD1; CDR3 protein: CASTPGQRSYEQYF; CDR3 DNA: TGTGCCAGCACCCCGGGACAGCGCTCCTACGAGCAGTACTTC
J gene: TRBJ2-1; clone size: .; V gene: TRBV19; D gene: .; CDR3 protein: CASSRRTESSYNEQFF; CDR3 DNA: TGTGCCAGTAGCCGCCGGACAGAGAGCTCCTACAATGAGCAGTTCTTC
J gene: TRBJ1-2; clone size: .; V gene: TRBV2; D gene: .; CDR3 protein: CASSGLGEGVYGYTF; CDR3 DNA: TGTGCCAGCAGTGGTCTGGGCGAAGGGGTCTATGGCTACACCTTC
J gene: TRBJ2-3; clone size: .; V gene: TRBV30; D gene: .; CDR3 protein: CAWSAFLQGLGTDTQYF; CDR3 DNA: TGTGCCTGGAGTGCATTCCTCCAGGGTTTGGGTACAGATACGCAGTATTTT
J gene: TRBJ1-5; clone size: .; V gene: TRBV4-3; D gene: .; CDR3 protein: CASSSRRNQPQHF; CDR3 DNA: TGCGCCAGCAGTAGCCGTAGGAATCAGCCCCAGCATTTT
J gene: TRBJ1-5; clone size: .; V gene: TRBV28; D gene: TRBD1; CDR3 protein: CASSGTGHQPQHF; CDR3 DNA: TGTGCCAGCAGCGGGACAGGGCATCAGCCCCAGCATTTT
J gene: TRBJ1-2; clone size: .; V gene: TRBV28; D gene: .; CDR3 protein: CASSLMAEQSSQIWTNYGYTF; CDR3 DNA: TGTGCCAGCAGTTTAATGGCGGAGCAAAGCTCTCAAATTTGGACTAACTATGGCTACACCTTC
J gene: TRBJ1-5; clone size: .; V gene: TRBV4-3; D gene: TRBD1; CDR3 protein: CASSQEGGTGGQPQHF; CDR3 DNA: TGCGCCAGCAGCCAAGAGGGTGGGACAGGGGGCCAGCCCCAGCATTTT
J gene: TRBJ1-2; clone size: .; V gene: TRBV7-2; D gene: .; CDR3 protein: CASSLAGQGSSYGYTF; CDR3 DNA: TGTGCCAGCAGCTTAGCCGGGCAGGGCTCCTCCTATGGCTACACCTTC
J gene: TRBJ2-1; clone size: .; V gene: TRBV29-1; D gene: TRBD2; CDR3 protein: CSGAGTSGQLNEQFF; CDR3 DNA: TGCAGCGGCGCCGGGACTAGCGGCCAGTTGAATGAGCAGTTCTTC
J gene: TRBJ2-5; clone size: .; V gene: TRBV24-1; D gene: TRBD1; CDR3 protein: CATSESDRVGQETQYF; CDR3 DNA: TGTGCCACCAGTGAATCGGACAGGGTTGGGCAAGAGACCCAGTACTTC
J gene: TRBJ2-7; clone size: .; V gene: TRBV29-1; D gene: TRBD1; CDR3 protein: CSVEEGSDRACLYEQYF; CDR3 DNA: TGCAGCGTTGAAGAGGGCTCGGACAGGGCCTGCTTGTACGAGCAGTACTTC
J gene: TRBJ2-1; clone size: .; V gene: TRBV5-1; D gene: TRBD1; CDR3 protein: CASSQQGSEQFF; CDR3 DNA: TGCGCCAGCAGCCAACAGGGGAGTGAGCAGTTCTTC
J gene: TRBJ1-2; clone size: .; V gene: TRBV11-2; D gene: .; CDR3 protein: CASSQATNVYGYTF; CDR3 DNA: TGTGCCAGCAGCCAAGCGACTAATGTCTATGGCTACACCTTC
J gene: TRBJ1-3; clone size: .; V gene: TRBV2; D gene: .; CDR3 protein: CASSDRGNTIYF; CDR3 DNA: TGTGCCAGCTCGGACAGAGGAAACACCATATATTTT
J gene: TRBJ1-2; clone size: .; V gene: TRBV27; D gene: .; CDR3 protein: CASKGTAAYYGYTF; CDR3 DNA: TGTGCCAGCAAAGGCACCGCGGCCTACTATGGCTACACCTTC
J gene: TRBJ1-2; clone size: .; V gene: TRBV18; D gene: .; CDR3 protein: CASSPARGGGYTF; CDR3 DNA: TGTGCCAGCTCACCTGCCCGGGGGGGAGGCTACACCTTC
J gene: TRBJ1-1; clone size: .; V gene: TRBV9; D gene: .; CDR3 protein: CASSVEGQPNTEAFF; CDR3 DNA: TGTGCCAGCAGCGTAGAGGGGCAGCCGAACACTGAAGCTTTCTTT
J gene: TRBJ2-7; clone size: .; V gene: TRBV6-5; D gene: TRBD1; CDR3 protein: CASGPGGYEQYF; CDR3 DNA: TGTGCCAGCGGCCCAGGGGGCTACGAGCAGTACTTC
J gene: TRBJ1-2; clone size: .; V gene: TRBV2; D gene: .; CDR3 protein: CASRARGYGYTF; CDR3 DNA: TGTGCCAGCAGAGCGCGGGGCTATGGCTACACCTTC
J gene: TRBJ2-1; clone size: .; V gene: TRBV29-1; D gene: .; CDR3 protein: CSVVAVTYNEQFF; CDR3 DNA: TGCAGCGTTGTGGCAGTAACCTACAATGAGCAGTTCTTC
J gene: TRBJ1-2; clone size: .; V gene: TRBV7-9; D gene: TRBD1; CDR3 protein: CASSHTGVLSYGYTF; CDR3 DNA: TGTGCCAGCAGTCACACAGGGGTTTTGAGCTATGGCTACACCTTC
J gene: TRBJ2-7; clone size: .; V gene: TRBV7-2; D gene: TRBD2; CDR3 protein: CASSLWSGSSNEQYF; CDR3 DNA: TGTGCCAGCAGCTTGTGGAGCGGGAGCAGCAACGAGCAGTACTTC
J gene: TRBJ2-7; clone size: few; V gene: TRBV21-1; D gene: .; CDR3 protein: CASSNPRQGAFRRCEQYF; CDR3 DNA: TGTGCCAGCAGCAATCCCAGGCAGGGTGCTTTTAGACGGTGCGAGCAGTACTTC
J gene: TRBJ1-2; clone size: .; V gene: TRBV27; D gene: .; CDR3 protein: CASSPQGSNGYTF; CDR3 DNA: TGTGCCAGCAGTCCCCAGGGTAGCAATGGCTACACCTTC
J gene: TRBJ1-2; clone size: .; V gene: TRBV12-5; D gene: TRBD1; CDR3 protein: CASASTGYGGYTF; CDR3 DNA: TGTGCTAGTGCCTCGACAGGGTACGGTGGCTACACCTTC
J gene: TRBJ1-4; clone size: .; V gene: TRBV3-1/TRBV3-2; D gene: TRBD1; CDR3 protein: CASSPGQGAHEKLFF; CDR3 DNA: TGTGCCAGCAGCCCGGGACAGGGGGCACATGAAAAACTGTTTTTT
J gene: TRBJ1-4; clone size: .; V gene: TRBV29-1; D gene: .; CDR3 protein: CSVGYGGKLFF; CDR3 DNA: TGCAGCGTTGGATACGGGGGAAAACTGTTTTTT
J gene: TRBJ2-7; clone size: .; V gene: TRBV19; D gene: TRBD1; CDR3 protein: CASRDRDRALYEQYF; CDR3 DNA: TGTGCCAGTAGGGACCGGGACAGGGCCCTTTACGAGCAGTACTTC
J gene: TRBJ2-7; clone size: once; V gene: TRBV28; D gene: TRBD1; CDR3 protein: CASSLDRDRFTYEQYF; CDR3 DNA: TGTGCCAGCAGTTTAGATCGGGACAGGTTTACCTACGAGCAGTACTTC
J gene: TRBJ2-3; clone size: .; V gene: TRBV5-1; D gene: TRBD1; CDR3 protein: CASSRTRDRGPDTQYF; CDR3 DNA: TGCGCCAGCAGCCGCACCCGGGACAGAGGTCCAGATACGCAGTATTTT
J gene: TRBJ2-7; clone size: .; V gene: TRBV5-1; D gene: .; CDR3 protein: CASSPPGEEQYF; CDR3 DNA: TGCGCCAGCAGCCCCCCTGGAGAAGAGCAGTACTTC
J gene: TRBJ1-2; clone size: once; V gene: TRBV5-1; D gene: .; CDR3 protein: CASSLDPVSGAGQSYGYTF; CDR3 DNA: TGCGCCAGCAGCTTGGATCCGGTCTCGGGAGCGGGTCAATCCTATGGCTACACCTTC
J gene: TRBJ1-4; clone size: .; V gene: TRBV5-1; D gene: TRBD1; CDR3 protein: CASSLTGRDEKLFF; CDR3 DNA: TGCGCCAGCAGCCTGACAGGGAGAGATGAAAAACTGTTTTTT
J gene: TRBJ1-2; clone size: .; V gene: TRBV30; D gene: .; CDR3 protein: CAWSEGQGRGYTF; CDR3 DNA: TGTGCCTGGAGTGAGGGGCAGGGTCGCGGCTACACCTTC
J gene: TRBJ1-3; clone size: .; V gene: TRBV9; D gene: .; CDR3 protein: CASSTLGAGNTIYF; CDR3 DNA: TGTGCCAGCAGCACCTTAGGAGCTGGAAACACCATATATTTT
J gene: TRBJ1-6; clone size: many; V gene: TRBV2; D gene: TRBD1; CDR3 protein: CASRSDRGRPIDNSPLHF; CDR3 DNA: TGTGCCAGCAGATCGGACAGGGGGCGCCCTATCGATAATTCACCCCTCCACTTT
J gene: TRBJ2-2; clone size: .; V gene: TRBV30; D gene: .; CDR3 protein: CAWSVGAAYTGELFF; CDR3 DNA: TGTGCCTGGAGTGTTGGGGCGGCCTACACCGGGGAGCTGTTTTTT
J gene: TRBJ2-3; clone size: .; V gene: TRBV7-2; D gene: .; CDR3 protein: CASSPMGLWGDTQYF; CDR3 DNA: TGTGCCAGCAGCCCGATGGGTTTGTGGGGCGATACGCAGTATTTT
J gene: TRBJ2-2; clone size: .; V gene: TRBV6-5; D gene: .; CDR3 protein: CASSIQVPTGELFF; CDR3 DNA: TGTGCCAGCAGTATACAGGTACCTACCGGGGAGCTGTTTTTT